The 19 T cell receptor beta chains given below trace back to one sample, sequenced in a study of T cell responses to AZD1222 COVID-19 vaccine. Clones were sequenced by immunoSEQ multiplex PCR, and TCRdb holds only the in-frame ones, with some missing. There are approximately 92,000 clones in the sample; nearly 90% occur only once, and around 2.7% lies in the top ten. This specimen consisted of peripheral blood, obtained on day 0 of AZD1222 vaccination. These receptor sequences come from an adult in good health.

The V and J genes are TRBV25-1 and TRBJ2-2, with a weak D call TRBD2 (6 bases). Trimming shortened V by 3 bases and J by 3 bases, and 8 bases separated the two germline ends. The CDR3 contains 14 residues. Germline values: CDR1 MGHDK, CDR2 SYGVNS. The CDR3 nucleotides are TGTGCCAGCAGTGACGGGGGATACACCGGGGAGCTGTTTTTT. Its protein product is CASSDGGYTGELFF.

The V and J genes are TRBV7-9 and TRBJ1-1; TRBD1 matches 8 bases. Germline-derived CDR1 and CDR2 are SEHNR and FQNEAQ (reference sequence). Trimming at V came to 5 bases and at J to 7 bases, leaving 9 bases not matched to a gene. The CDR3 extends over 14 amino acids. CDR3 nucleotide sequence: TGTGCCAGCAGCCGGCAGGGGGCGCGTGGTGAAGCTTTCTTT. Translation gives CASSRQGARGEAFF.

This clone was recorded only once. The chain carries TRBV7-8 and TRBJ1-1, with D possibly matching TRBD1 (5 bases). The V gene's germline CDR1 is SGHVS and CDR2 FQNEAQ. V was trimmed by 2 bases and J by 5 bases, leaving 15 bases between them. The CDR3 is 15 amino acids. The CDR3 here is CASSLRTARGTEAFF. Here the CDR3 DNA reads TGTGCCAGCAGCTTAAGGACTGCCCGGGGGACTGAAGCTTTCTTT.

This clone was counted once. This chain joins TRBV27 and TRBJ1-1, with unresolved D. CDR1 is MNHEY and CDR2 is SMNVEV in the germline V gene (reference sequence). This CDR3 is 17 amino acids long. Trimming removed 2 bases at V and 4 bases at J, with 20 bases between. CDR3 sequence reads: CASSLNAGRVLSTEAFF. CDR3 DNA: TGTGCCAGCAGTTTAAATGCGGGGAGAGTTCTTTCCACTGAAGCTTTCTTT.

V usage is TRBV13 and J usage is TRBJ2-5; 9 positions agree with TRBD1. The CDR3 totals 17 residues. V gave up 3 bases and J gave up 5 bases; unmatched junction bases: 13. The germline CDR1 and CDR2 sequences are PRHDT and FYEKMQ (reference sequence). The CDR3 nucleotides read TGTGCCAGCAGCTTTATGGGGGCGGGACAGGGCCGTGAGACCCAGTACTTC. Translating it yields CASSFMGAGQGRETQYF.

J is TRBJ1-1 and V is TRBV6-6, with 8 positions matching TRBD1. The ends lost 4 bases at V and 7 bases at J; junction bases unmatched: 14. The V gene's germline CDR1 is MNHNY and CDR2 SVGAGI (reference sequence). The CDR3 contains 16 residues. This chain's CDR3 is CASSSDRGLGGNEAFF. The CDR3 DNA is TGTGCCAGCAGTTCCGACAGGGGTTTGGGGGGAAATGAAGCTTTCTTT.

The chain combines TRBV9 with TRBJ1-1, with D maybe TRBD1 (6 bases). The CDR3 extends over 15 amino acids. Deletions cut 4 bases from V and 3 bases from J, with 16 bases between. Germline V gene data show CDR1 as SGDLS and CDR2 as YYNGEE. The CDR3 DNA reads TGTGCCAGCAGCTCCAGCGTGGGGGCGTACACTGAAGCTTTCTTT. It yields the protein CASSSSVGAYTEAFF. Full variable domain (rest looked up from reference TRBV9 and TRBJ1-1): DSGVTQTPKHLITATGQRVTLRCSPRSGDLSVYWYQQSLDQGLQFLIQYYNGEERAKGNILERFSAQQFPDLHSELNLSSLELGDSALYFCASSSSVGAYTEAFFGQGTRLTVV.

The CDR3 loop reads CASSLTAGHNSPLHF. For the CDR3, the DNA is TGTGCCAGCAGTTTAACGGCAGGGCATAATTCACCCCTCCACTTT. The chain links TRBV27 to TRBJ1-6; D might be TRBD1 (5 bases). The CDR3 has 15 amino acids. Germline V gene sequence: CDR1 MNHEY, CDR2 SMNVEV (reference sequence). Trimming took off 2 bases at V and 5 bases at J, with 10 bases between the two ends.

CDR3 sequence reads: CASSSQIGQPQHF. CDR3 DNA: TGTGCCAGCAGCTCCCAAATCGGTCAGCCCCAGCATTTT. The rearrangement links TRBV7-3 to TRBJ1-5; no definite D call. In germline, CDR1 is SGHTA, CDR2 FQGTGA. The CDR3 extends over 13 amino acids. The ends were cut back, 4 bases at V and 6 bases at J, with 10 bases in the middle.

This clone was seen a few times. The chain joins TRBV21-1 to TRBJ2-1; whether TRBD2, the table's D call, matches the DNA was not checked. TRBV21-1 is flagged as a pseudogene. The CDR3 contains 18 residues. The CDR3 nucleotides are TGTGCCAGCAGCAAAGGGCTGGGCGGGAGGTCCTTCTACAATGAGCAGTTCTTC. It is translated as CASSKGLGGRSFYNEQFF.

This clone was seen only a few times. The CDR3 nucleotides are TGTGCCAGCTCACCAGAGGTACTAGCGGGAGGGAAAGAGACCCAGTACTTC. Translated: CASSPEVLAGGKETQYF. The chain joins TRBV18 to TRBJ2-5; 13 bases are a match to TRBD2. J gave up 3 bases and V 2 bases, and 6 bases lay outside the gene matches. Germline-derived CDR1 and CDR2 are KGHSH and LQKENI. There are 17 residues in the CDR3.

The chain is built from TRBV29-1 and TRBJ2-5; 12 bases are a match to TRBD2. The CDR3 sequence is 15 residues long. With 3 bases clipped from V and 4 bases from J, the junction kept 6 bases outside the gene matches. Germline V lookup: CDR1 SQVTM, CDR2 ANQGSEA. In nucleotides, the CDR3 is TGCAGCGTTGATATCCCTAGCGGGAGGGGAGAGACCCAGTACTTC. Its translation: CSVDIPSGRGETQYF. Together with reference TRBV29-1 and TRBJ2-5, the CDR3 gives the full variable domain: SAVISQKPSRDICQRGTSLTIQCQVDSQVTMMFWYRQQPGQSLTLIATANQGSEATYESGFVIDKFPISRPNLTFSTLTVSNMSPEDSSIYLCSVDIPSGRGETQYFGPGTRLLVL.

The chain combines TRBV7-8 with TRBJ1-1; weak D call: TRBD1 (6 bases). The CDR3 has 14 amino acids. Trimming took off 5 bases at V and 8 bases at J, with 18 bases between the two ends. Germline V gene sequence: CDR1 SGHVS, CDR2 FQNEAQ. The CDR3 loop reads CASSPPKTGQEAFF. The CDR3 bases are TGTGCCAGCAGCCCACCTAAGACAGGACAAGAAGCTTTCTTT.

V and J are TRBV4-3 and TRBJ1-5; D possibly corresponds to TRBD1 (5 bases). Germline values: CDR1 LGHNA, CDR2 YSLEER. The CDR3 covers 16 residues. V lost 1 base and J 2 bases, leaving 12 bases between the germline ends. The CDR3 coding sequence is TGCGCCAGCAGCCAAGCCCCCGGGGGTGGCAATCAGCCCCAGCATTTT. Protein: CASSQAPGGGNQPQHF.

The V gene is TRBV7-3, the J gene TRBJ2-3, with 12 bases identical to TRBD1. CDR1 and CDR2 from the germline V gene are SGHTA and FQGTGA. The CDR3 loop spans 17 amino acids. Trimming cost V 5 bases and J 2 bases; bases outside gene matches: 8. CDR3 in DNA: TGTGCCAGCAGCCCAAGGGGACAGGGGGCATACACAGATACGCAGTATTTT. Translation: CASSPRGQGAYTDTQYF.

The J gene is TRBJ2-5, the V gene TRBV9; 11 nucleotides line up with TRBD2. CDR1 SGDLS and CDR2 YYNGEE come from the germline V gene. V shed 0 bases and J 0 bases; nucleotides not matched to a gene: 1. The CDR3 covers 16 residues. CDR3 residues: CASSVASGGYQETQYF. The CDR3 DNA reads TGTGCCAGCAGCGTAGCTAGCGGGGGGTACCAAGAGACCCAGTACTTC.

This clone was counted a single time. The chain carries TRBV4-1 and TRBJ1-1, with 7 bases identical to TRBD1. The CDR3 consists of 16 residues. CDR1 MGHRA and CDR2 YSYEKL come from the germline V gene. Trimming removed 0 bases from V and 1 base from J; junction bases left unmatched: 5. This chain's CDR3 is CASSQDRDRSNTEAFF. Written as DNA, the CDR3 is TGCGCCAGCAGCCAAGATCGGGACAGATCGAACACTGAAGCTTTCTTT.

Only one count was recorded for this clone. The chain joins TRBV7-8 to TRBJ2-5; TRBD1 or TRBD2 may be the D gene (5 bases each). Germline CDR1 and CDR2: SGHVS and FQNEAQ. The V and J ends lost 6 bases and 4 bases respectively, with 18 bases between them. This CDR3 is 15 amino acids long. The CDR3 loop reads CASRLGLQGRETQYF. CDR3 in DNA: TGTGCCAGCAGACTTGGACTTCAGGGACGAGAGACCCAGTACTTC. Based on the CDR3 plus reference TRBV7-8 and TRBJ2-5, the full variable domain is GAGVSQSPRYKVAKRGQDVALRCDPISGHVSLFWYQQALGQGPEFLTYFQNEAQLDKSGLPSDRFFAERPEGSVSTLKIQRTQQEDSAVYLCASRLGLQGRETQYFGPGTRLLVL.

For the CDR3, the DNA is TGTGCCAGCAGCTTTAAGGGGGGGTATGGCTACACCTTC. It translates to CASSFKGGYGYTF. V is TRBV5-4 and J is TRBJ1-2; D possibly corresponds to TRBD1 (6 bases). V was trimmed by 2 bases and J by 5 bases, leaving 10 bases between them. The CDR3 sequence is 13 residues long. Germline assignment: CDR1 SGHNT and CDR2 YYREEE (reference sequence).